This entry concerns a single T cell receptor beta chain. Its antigen is unknown. TCRdb keeps only in-frame clones here, not all; method: immunoSEQ multiplex PCR. Of some 63,000 clones listed, 96% are singletons. This specimen comes from a study of siplizumab effects on memory and regulatory T cells. Study-level points and caveats: Naive T cells seemed more diverse than memory cells and seemed major alloresponse contributors. A small minority of alloreactive clones were mapped to unstimulated subsets.

Sample: naive CD8+ T cells sorted from blood. The clonotype was recovered from a human donor in good health.

The CDR3 DNA sequence: TGTGCCAGCAGGCCGACTAGCGGGGGGGCCCCAGATACGCAGTATTTT. As protein: CASRPTSGGAPDTQYF. V usage is TRBV9 and J usage is TRBJ2-3; 14 bases align to TRBD2. Germline V gene lookup returns CDR1 SGDLS and CDR2 YYNGEE. V was clipped by 5 bases and J by 4 bases; unmatched bases: 6. The CDR3 consists of 16 residues.